This TCR beta chain derives from a study of cytomegalovirus exposure and HLA in healthy donors. Study observations and caveats: The study labeled 180 or so TCR beta chains cytomegalovirus-associated. First-cohort TCR clusters were later found to tend to co-occur in the 90 to 150 validation repertoires. Through in vitro validation, a few CMV-associated chains were shown to be specific for CMV antigens.

The CDR3 sequence is 14 residues long. The V gene end was trimmed by 5 bases and the J gene end by 6 bases; junction bases not matched to a gene: 10. The V gene's germline CDR1 is GTSNPN and CDR2 SVGIG (reference sequence). Concerning this clone itself: Antigen: not known.

The repertoire was sequenced with immunoSEQ multiplex PCR; TCRdb's copy has only in-frame clones and lacks some. The sample has about 73,000 clones; 85% to 90% are singletons. The chain uses TRBV30 and TRBJ1-5; 7 nucleotides line up with TRBD1. Source material: PBMCs. This TCR was recovered from a woman aged 18 to 35 in good health and CMV-seropositive. CDR3 nucleotides: TGTGCCTGGTCCCCGACAGGGTTTGGTCAGCCCCAGCATTTT. It codes for CAWSPTGFGQPQHF.